The 10 T cell receptor beta chains listed next were all sequenced from one sample in a study of blood T cell repertoires in COVID-19. Measured with immunoSEQ multiplex PCR; TCRdb has only the in-frame clones, and not every one. The sample holds 300,000 to 400,000 clones, approximately 90% seen once. Input material: peripheral blood. The receptors stem from a woman between 18 and 29 years old who had recovered from COVID-19.

V gene TRBV2 combines with J gene TRBJ1-2; tentatively, D is TRBD1 (5 bases). The germline CDR1 and CDR2 sequences are SNHLY and FYNNEI. The CDR3 covers 13 residues. Between the trimmed V and J ends, which lost 1 base and 8 bases, there was a span of 11 bases. CDR3 nucleotide sequence: TGTGCCAGCAGTGAAGGGACACTCGCAGGCTACACCTTC. Protein: CASSEGTLAGYTF.

In DNA form, the CDR3 reads TGTGCCTGGATGGTAGAGGACACGCATCATGGAAACACCATATATTTT. This encodes CAWMVEDTHHGNTIYF. The chain joins TRBV30 to TRBJ1-3; maybe TRBD1 (5 bases). The germline V gene encodes CDR1 GTSNPN and CDR2 SVGIG (reference sequence). The CDR3 has 16 residues. V was shortened by 4 bases and J by 3 bases, with 19 bases between the two germline ends.

With regard to this clone: The junction shows a germline mismatch at one end, possibly a read error. V and J are TRBV7-8 and TRBJ2-2, with 9 bases identical to TRBD1. The CDR3 is made up of 15 amino acids. From germline, CDR1 is SGHVS and CDR2 FQNEAQ. CDR3 amino acids: CVSSLGTGQSGELFF. The CDR3 DNA reads TGTGTCAGCAGCTTAGGGACAGGGCAATCCGGGGAGCTGTTTTTT.

The CDR3 is CASSQQTGVISYNSPLHF. The CDR3 DNA is TGTGCCAGCAGCCAACAGACAGGGGTAATCTCCTATAATTCACCCCTCCACTTT. The chain recombines TRBV3-1 (or the pseudogene TRBV3-2) with TRBJ1-6, with 8 bases identical to TRBD1. The germline V gene encodes CDR1 LGHDT and CDR2 YNNKEL (reference sequence). Trimming cost V 2 bases and J 0 bases; bases outside gene matches: 6. The CDR3 length is 18 residues.

The chain has TRBV6-2 or TRBV6-3 and TRBJ2-5; tentatively, D is TRBD2 (7 bases). The CDR3 is made up of 18 amino acids. V was pared by 5 bases and J by 3 bases, with 25 bases between. The V gene's germline CDR1 is MNHEY and CDR2 SVGEGT. For the CDR3, the DNA is TGTGCCAGCAGTCCCGCCCGGGCGGGGGCGCTACGGGAAGAGACCCAGTACTTC. Protein: CASSPARAGALREETQYF.

The chain has TRBV6-5 and TRBJ2-1; D might be TRBD1 (5 bases). V gave up 7 bases and J gave up 7 bases, with 20 bases separating them. The CDR3 loop spans 15 amino acids. Germline assignment: CDR1 MNHEY and CDR2 SVGAGI. The CDR3 nucleotides read TGTGCCAGCACCAGTTACAGGAGCTTTGAGAATGAGCAGTTCTTC. Translated: CASTSYRSFENEQFF.

Here the CDR3 reads CSVEGPGDGYTF. The CDR3 DNA sequence: TGCAGCGTTGAAGGACCCGGAGATGGCTACACCTTC. The chain employs TRBV29-1 and TRBJ1-2; D unresolved. V lost 1 base, J lost 6 bases, and 9 bases lay in between. The CDR3 has 12 residues. In germline, CDR1 is SQVTM, CDR2 ANQGSEA.

The J gene is TRBJ1-5, the V gene TRBV30; D remains unclear. V lost 2 bases and J lost 4, with 12 bases in between. This CDR3 has 14 amino acids. From germline, CDR1 is GTSNPN and CDR2 SVGIG (reference sequence). For the CDR3, the DNA is TGTGCCTGGAGTCGGCCAGGAGGGAATCAGCCCCAGCATTTT. Its protein product is CAWSRPGGNQPQHF.

The chain carries TRBV14 and TRBJ1-4; D call uncertain. The V and J ends lost 5 bases and 5 bases respectively, with 12 bases between them. Germline lookup yields CDR1 SGHDN and CDR2 FVKESK. The CDR3 contains 14 residues. The chain's CDR3 is CASSTRTLNEKLFF. For the CDR3, the DNA is TGTGCCAGCAGCACCCGCACACTAAATGAAAAACTGTTTTTT.

This clone has just one count. The J gene is TRBJ2-1, the V gene TRBV19, with 10 bases fitting TRBD1. The trim removed 3 bases at V and 8 bases at J, leaving 4 bases unmatched. In germline, CDR1 is LNHDA, CDR2 SQIVND (reference sequence). The CDR3 is 14 amino acids. The DNA of the CDR3 is TGTGCCAGTAGTATTGGACAGGGGGTCCATGAGCAGTTCTTC. Translating it yields CASSIGQGVHEQFF.